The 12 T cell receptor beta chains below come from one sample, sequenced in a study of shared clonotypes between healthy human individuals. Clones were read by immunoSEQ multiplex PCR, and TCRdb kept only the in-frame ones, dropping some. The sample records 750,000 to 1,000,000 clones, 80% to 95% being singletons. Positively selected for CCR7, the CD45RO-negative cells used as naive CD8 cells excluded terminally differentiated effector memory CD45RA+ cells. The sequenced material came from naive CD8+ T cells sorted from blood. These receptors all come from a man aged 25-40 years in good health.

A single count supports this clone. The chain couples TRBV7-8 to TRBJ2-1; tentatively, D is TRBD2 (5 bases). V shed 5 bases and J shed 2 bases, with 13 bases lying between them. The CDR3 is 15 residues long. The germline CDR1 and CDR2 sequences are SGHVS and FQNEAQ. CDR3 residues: CASSPSAEAYNEQFF. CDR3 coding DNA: TGTGCCAGCAGCCCCTCAGCGGAGGCCTACAATGAGCAGTTCTTC.

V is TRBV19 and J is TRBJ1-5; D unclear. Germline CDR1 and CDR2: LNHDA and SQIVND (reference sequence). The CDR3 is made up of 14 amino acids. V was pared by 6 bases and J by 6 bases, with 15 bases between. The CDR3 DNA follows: TGTGCCAGTAGCCCGGAAACGGTGGGTCAGCCCCAGCATTTT. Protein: CASSPETVGQPQHF.

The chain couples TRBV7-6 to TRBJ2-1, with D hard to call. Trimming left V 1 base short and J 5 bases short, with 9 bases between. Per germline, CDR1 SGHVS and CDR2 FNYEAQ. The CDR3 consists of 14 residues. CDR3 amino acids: CASSLEANHNEQFF. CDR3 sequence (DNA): TGTGCCAGCAGCTTAGAAGCGAACCACAATGAGCAGTTCTTC.

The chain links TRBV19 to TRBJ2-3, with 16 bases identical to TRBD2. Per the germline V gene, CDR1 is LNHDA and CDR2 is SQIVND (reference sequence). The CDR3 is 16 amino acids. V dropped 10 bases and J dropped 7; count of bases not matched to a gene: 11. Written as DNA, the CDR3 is TGTGCCACCGAGCCGGGACTAGCGGGAGGGCAAAATACGCAGTATTTT. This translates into CATEPGLAGGQNTQYF. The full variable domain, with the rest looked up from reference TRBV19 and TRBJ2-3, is DGGITQSPKYLFRKEGQNVTLSCEQNLNHDAMYWYRQDPGQGLRLIYYSQIVNDFQKGDIAEGYSVSREKKESFPLTVTSAQKNPTAFYLCATEPGLAGGQNTQYFGPGTRLTVL.

This chain's CDR3 is CAWPLTYEQYF. CDR3 coding DNA: TGTGCTTGGCCCCTAACCTACGAGCAGTACTTC. V gene TRBV30 combines with J gene TRBJ2-7; D is unclear. Germline V gene lookup returns CDR1 GTSNPN and CDR2 SVGIG (reference sequence). The CDR3 has 11 amino acids.

The CDR3 sequence is CASSYYRGDGYTF. The CDR3 DNA reads TGTGCCAGCAGTTATTACCGGGGCGACGGCTACACCTTC. The chain uses TRBV6-5 and TRBJ1-2; a weak D match, TRBD1 (5 bases). V lost 3 bases and J lost 8, with 13 bases in between. The germline V gene encodes CDR1 MNHEY and CDR2 SVGAGI. This CDR3 region has 13 residues.

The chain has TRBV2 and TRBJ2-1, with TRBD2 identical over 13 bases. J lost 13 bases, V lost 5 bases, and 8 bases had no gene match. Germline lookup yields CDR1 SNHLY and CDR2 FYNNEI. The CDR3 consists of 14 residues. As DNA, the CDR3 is TGTGCCAGCAGTAGGACTAGCGGGAGAGTCCCCCAGTTCTTC. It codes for CASSRTSGRVPQFF.

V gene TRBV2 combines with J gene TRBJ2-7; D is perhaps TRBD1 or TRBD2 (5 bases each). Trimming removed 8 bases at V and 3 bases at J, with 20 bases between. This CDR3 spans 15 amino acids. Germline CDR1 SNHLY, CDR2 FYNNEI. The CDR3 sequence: CASEMSREGVYEQYF. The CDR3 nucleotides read TGTGCCAGCGAGATGAGCCGGGAAGGGGTCTACGAGCAGTACTTC.

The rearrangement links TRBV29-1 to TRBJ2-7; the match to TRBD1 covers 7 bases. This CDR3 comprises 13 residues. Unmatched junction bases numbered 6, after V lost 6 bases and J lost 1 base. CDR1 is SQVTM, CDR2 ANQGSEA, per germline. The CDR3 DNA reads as TGCAGCGTCGACGTCAGGGGGTCCTACGAGCAGTACTTC. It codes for CSVDVRGSYEQYF.

The CDR3 coding sequence is TGTGCCAGTAGTATTTGGGACAGGGGGATGGATGAGCAGTTCTTC. It encodes CASSIWDRGMDEQFF. The chain has TRBV19 and TRBJ2-1, with 11 bases lining up with TRBD1. The V gene's germline CDR1 is LNHDA and CDR2 SQIVND (reference sequence). This CDR3 is 15 amino acids long. Trimming cost V 3 bases and J 8 bases; bases outside gene matches: 6. Using reference TRBV19 and TRBJ2-1 for the parts outside the CDR3, the full variable domain is DGGITQSPKYLFRKEGQNVTLSCEQNLNHDAMYWYRQDPGQGLRLIYYSQIVNDFQKGDIAEGYSVSREKKESFPLTVTSAQKNPTAFYLCASSIWDRGMDEQFFGPGTRLTVL.

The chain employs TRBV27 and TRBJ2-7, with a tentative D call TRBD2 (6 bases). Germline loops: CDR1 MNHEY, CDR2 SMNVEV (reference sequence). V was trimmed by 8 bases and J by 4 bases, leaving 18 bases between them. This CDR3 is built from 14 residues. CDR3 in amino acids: CASSPTSSGYEQYF. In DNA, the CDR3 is TGTGCCAGCTCCCCCACTAGCTCTGGGTACGAGCAGTACTTC.

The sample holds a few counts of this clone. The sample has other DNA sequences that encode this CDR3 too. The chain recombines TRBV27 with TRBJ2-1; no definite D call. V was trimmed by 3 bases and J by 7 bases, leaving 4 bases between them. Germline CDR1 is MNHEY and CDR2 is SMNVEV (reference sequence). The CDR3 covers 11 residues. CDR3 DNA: TGTGCCAGCAGTTTGGGTAATGAGCAGTTCTTC. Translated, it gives CASSLGNEQFF.